Each of the 6 T cell receptor beta chains below was sequenced from the same sample in a study of blood T cells in healthy people across ages. Alongside a J-beta primer mix, a sample-barcoded 5' primer served in a second PCR lasting roughly 7 to 12 cycles. TCRdb reanalysed the 5' RACE reads using MiXCR and keeps one entry per CDR3 protein. The sample carries about 1.1 million distinct CDR3 sequences, roughly two fifths recorded once. Sequencing was performed on blood. These receptors came from a man in his late teens or twenties in good health.

This sequence joins TRBV5-1 and TRBJ2-3; TRBD2 is a possible D gene (6 bases). V lost 4 bases and J 4 bases, leaving 13 bases between the germline ends. Germline values: CDR1 SGHRS, CDR2 YFSETQ. The CDR3 consists of 14 residues. CDR3 sequence (DNA): TGCGCCAGCAGCCCGCGGGAAGGGGCAGATACGCAGTATTTT. This encodes CASSPREGADTQYF.

The chain recombines TRBV6-2 or TRBV6-3 with TRBJ2-2; 8 bases are shared with TRBD2. Germline trimming cut 4 bases from V and 2 bases from J; bases unmatched to any gene: 12. Germline V gene sequence: CDR1 MNHEY, CDR2 SVGEGT. The CDR3 loop spans 18 amino acids. CDR3 protein: CASSFNLGLAPNTGELFF. As DNA, the CDR3 is TGTGCCAGCAGTTTCAACCTCGGACTAGCCCCTAACACCGGGGAGCTGTTTTTT.

The chain has TRBV10-3 and TRBJ1-2, with 11 nucleotides matching TRBD1. Germline CDR1 reads ENHRY; CDR2 reads SYGVKD. V lost 7 bases to trimming and J lost 2 bases; unmatched junction nucleotides: 3. The CDR3 sequence is 14 residues long. The CDR3 loop is CAITGQGANYGYTF. DNA for the CDR3: TGTGCCATCACCGGACAGGGGGCAAACTATGGCTACACCTTC.

This clonotype came up many times. The chain has TRBV29-1 and TRBJ1-1, with no clear D. This CDR3 comprises 14 residues. Germline loops: CDR1 SQVTM, CDR2 ANQGSEA. V lost 4 bases and J lost 0, with 12 bases in between. The CDR3 nucleotides read TGCAGCGTTGGAGCCCTAGGAGTGAACACTGAAGCTTTCTTT. It codes for CSVGALGVNTEAFF.

In its sample, this clonotype was seen a few times. V and J are TRBV5-1 and TRBJ1-4; TRBD1 might be the D (6 bases). V was pared by 2 bases and J by 0 bases, with 11 bases between. CDR1 and CDR2 (germline): SGHRS, YFSETQ. The length of the CDR3 is 16 residues. CDR3 nucleotides: TGCGCCAGCAGCTTAGGGACACCCTCAACTAATGAAAAACTGTTTTTT. This codes for CASSLGTPSTNEKLFF.

V is TRBV10-3 and J is TRBJ2-5; no clear D gene. The germline gives CDR1 ENHRY, CDR2 SYGVKD. V was shortened by 2 bases and J by 11 bases, with 15 bases between the two germline ends. The CDR3 spans 13 residues. In nucleotides, the CDR3 is TGTGCCATCAGTGAGATAGGGTGGGCGGAGCAGTACTTC. Protein product: CAISEIGWAEQYF.